Below, one T cell receptor beta chain is given with its context. Its antigen is unknown. No base qualities exist here, and no much larger clone lies one base off it. The data are from a study of T cell responses to AZD1222 COVID-19 vaccine (dated by TCRdb to the early 2020s). In terms of the full investigation: AZD1222 recipients with second doses at about 4 weeks or about 12 weeks were pooled, because spike-specific TCR depth and breadth did not differ between schedules. A total of 230 to 250 trial participants underwent TCR sequencing, of whom under 220 had received two doses of AZD1222 and roughly 26 had received two doses of the MenACWY control vaccine. Trial participants were enrolled by age into 18-55, 56-69 and 70-plus year subgroups, with approximately 150, 30 and 60 TCR-sequenced participants respectively. Broader findings and caveats from the paper: Spike-specific TCR breadth and depth rose significantly after two AZD1222 doses compared with day 0 and with MenACWY recipients. Reportedly, close to half of the unique spike-specific TCRs recognized epitopes lying outside the regions that are mutated in the B.1.351 and B.1.1.7 variants. In the small 56-69-year group, the increase in depth fell short of significance, most likely because of low power. No day 14 peak-response samples were available, so repertoires were characterized only after the peak T cell response. The vaccine-associated CD4 TCRs covered the entire spike protein, and the dominant responses fell in regions 160-218 and 743-854. Conclusions about previously exposed vaccinees were limited because only five to seven AZD1222 recipients were SARS-CoV-2 seropositive at baseline. Participants were mostly white British and included more females than males, and it was suggested by the authors that clonal diversity may have been underestimated.

The CDR3 regions of human TCRbeta chains were subjected to immunosequencing. Processing in the source paper ran as follows. TCRs in the repertoires were matched against a reference library of SARS-CoV-2-specific TCRs that had been generated with the MIRA antigen-specificity platform. Breadth meant the fraction of unique TCRs that were SARS-CoV-2-associated, whereas depth meant the fraction of total T cells that were SARS-CoV-2-associated. Using the MIRA data, each spike-specific TCR was mapped to the spike region that the TCR reacts to and placed in a CD4 or CD8 class. Log10-transformed breadth and depth values were compared by one-way ANOVA with Sidak's multiple comparisons tests. TCRdb limited this immuneACCESS table to in-frame rearrangements with V and J called. A share of clones is missing; checked studies link under half to unresolved V genes, and the rest is unexplained. The V and J calls and clone size are taken from that table; D and trimming were inferred from the DNA. The table for this sample lists some 190,000 clones; around 90% of them were counted only once. Over 6% of the sample goes to the ten largest clones.

The CDR3 holds 16 amino acids from the cysteine to the phenylalanine. The read is trimmed to its CDR3 DNA, 48 bases read in frame from base 1. Trimming takes 3 bases from V and 1 base from J, and the germline ends sit 13 bases apart. Per the germline V gene (reference sequence), SGHKS is the CDR1 and YYEKEE is the CDR2. The time point label, read with the paper, signifies: baseline before first vaccination. Vaccinee samples came from UK trials COV001 and COV002, including a single-blind randomized controlled phase 2/3 trial of AZD1222 (ChAdOx1 nCoV-19) in healthy adults. Trial participant PBMC samples were collected at day 0 and day 28 after the second dose for TCRbeta chain sequencing.

The source material was peripheral blood, sampled on day 0 of AZD1222 vaccination. The source is an adult in good health. The rearrangement combines TRBV5-5 with TRBJ2-2; TRBD2 is possibly the D segment (6 matching bases). The DNA reads TGTGCCAGCAGCTCCCCTGCTAGCGTGAACACCGGGGAGCTGTTTTTT. It translates as CASSSPASVNTGELFF.